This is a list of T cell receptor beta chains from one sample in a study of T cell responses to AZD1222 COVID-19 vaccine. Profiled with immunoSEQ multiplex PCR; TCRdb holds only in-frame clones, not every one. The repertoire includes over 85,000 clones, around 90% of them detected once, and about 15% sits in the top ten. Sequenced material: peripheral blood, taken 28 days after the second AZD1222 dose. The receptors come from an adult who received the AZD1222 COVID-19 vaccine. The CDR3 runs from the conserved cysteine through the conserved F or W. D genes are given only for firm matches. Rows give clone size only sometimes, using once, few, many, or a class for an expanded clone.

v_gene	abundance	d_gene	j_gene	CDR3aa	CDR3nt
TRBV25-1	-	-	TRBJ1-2	CASRRPRPGNYGYTF	TGTGCCAGCAGACGGCCCCGGCCAGGGAACTATGGCTACACCTTC
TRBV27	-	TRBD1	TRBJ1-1	CASSSPGTGTTEAFF	TGTGCCAGCAGTTCCCCTGGGACAGGGACCACTGAAGCTTTCTTT
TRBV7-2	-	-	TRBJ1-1	CASSFRYTEAFF	TGTGCCAGCAGCTTCCGGTACACTGAAGCTTTCTTT
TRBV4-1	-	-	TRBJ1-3	CASSQDSMGDSGNTIYF	TGCGCCAGCAGCCAAGATAGCATGGGGGACTCTGGAAACACCATATATTTT
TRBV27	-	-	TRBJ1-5	CASSPGTYQPQHF	TGTGCCAGCAGTCCCGGGACCTATCAGCCCCAGCATTTT
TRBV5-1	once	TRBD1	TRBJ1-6	CASSWGTGSHSPLHF	TGCGCCAGCAGCTGGGGGACAGGGAGCCACTCACCCCTCCACTTT
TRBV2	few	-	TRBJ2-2	CASRGTANTGELFF	TGTGCCAGCAGGGGGACGGCGAACACCGGGGAGCTGTTTTTT
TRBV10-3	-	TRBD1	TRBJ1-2	CAIKEGQGGGYTF	TGTGCCATCAAGGAAGGACAGGGCGGTGGCTACACCTTC
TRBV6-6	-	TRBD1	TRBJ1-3	CASARDRGASGNTIYF	TGTGCCAGCGCCCGGGACAGGGGTGCTTCTGGAAACACCATATATTTT
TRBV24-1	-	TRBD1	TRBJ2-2	CATSGTGVFRTGELFF	TGTGCCACCAGCGGGACAGGGGTTTTTCGCACCGGGGAGCTGTTTTTT
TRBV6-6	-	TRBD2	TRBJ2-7	CASSFPGLSSYEQYF	TGTGCCAGCAGTTTTCCGGGACTAAGCTCCTACGAGCAGTACTTC
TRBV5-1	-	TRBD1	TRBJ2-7	CASSSDDREGAEQYF	TGCGCCAGCAGCTCCGACGACAGGGAAGGGGCCGAGCAGTACTTC
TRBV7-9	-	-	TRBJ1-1	CASSFGASGTEAFF	TGTGCCAGCAGCTTCGGGGCAAGTGGCACTGAAGCTTTCTTT
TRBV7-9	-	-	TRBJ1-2	CASSPGEIGYTF	TGTGCCAGCAGCCCAGGGGAGATCGGCTACACCTTC
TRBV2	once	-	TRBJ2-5	CASRRDGQETQYF	TGTGCCAGCAGGAGGGACGGCCAAGAGACCCAGTACTTC
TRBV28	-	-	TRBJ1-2	CASSSLTGRRVEGYTF	TGTGCCAGCAGTTCTTTAACAGGACGACGGGTAGAGGGCTACACCTTC
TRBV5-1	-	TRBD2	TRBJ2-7	CASSSILAGAYEQYF	TGCGCCAGCAGCTCCATACTAGCGGGAGCCTACGAGCAGTACTTC
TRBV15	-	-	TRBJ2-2	CATRKGSDTGELFF	TGTGCCACCAGAAAAGGGAGTGATACCGGGGAGCTGTTTTTT
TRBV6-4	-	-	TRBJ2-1	CASSAGTSNEQFF	TGTGCCAGCAGCGCCGGGACGTCCAATGAGCAGTTCTTC
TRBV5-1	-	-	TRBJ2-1	CASSPVGRLNEQFF	TGCGCCAGCAGCCCTGTCGGGCGGCTCAATGAGCAGTTCTTC
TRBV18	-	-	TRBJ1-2	CASSPDSNYGYTF	TGTGCCAGCTCACCTGACAGCAACTATGGCTACACCTTC
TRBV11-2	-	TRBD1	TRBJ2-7	CASSNRQGSREQYF	TGTGCCAGCAGCAATCGACAGGGGTCGAGGGAGCAGTACTTC
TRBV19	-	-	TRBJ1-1	CASSIAGLNTEAFF	TGTGCCAGTAGTATTGCGGGACTGAACACTGAAGCTTTCTTT
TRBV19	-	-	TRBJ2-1	CASSTHAPANEQFF	TGTGCCAGTAGTACCCATGCCCCGGCCAATGAGCAGTTCTTC
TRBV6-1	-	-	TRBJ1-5	CASSEARAYPRDQPQHF	TGTGCCAGCAGTGAAGCGAGGGCGTATCCACGGGATCAGCCCCAGCATTTT
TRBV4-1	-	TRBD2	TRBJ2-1	CASSQGWARGRNEQFF	TGCGCCAGCAGCCAAGGCTGGGCGCGGGGGAGGAATGAGCAGTTCTTC
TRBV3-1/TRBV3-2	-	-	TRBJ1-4	CASSQFLTNEKLFF	TGTGCCAGCAGCCAATTCCTCACTAATGAAAAACTGTTTTTT
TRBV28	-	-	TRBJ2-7	CASSLAYEQYF	TGTGCCAGCAGTTTAGCATACGAGCAGTACTTC
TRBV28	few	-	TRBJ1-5	CASSSRPGGRQPQHF	TGTGCCAGCAGTTCCCGGCCGGGGGGGCGTCAGCCCCAGCATTTT
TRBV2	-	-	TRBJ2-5	CASSEWETQYF	TGTGCCAGCAGTGAGTGGGAGACCCAGTACTTC
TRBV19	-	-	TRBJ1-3	CASTPRRSSGNTIYF	TGTGCCAGTACCCCTCGTCGGAGCTCTGGAAACACCATATATTTT
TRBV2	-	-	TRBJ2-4	CASSDGGRDGKNIQYF	TGTGCCAGCAGTGACGGGGGGCGAGACGGCAAAAACATTCAGTACTTC
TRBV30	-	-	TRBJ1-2	CAWSQGNYGYTF	TGTGCCTGGAGTCAAGGAAACTATGGCTACACCTTC
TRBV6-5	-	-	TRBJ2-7	CASSYSDSYEQYF	TGTGCCAGCAGTTACTCGGACTCTTACGAGCAGTACTTC
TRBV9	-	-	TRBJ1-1	CASSGVMNTEAFF	TGTGCCAGCAGCGGCGTTATGAACACTGAAGCTTTCTTT
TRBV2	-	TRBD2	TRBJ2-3	CAMLPGLGYGDTQYF	TGTGCCATGTTACCGGGACTAGGGTATGGAGATACGCAGTATTTT
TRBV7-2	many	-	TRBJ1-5	CASSLGLNNQPQHF	TGTGCCAGCAGCTTGGGCCTTAACAATCAGCCCCAGCATTTT
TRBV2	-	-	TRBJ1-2	CASSERTANYGYTF	TGTGCCAGCAGTGAAAGGACAGCTAACTATGGCTACACCTTC
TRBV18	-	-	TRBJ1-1	CASSPREGMNTEAFF	TGTGCCAGCTCACCCCGGGAGGGGATGAACACTGAAGCTTTCTTT
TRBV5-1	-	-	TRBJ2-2	CASSATGLANTGELFF	TGCGCCAGCAGCGCAACCGGGTTAGCGAACACCGGGGAGCTGTTTTTT
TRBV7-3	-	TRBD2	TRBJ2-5	CASSLSGGRETQYF	TGTGCCAGCAGCTTGAGCGGGGGGAGAGAGACCCAGTACTTC
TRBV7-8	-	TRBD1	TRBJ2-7	CASSHGTDYEQYF	TGTGCCAGCAGCCACGGGACAGACTACGAGCAGTACTTC
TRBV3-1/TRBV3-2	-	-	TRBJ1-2	CASSAGGWSYGYTF	TGTGCCAGCAGTGCGGGGGGCTGGAGCTATGGCTACACCTTC
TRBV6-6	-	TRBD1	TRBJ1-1	CASSYSQGAGTEAFF	TGTGCCAGCAGTTACTCTCAGGGGGCCGGCACTGAAGCTTTCTTT
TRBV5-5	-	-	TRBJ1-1	CASSLRPTEAFF	TGTGCCAGCAGCTTACGCCCCACTGAAGCTTTCTTT
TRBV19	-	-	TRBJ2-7	CASSRWVAYEQYF	TGTGCCAGTAGTAGATGGGTGGCCTACGAGCAGTACTTC
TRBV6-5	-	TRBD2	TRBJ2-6	CASVTSGSGANVLTF	TGTGCCAGCGTGACTAGCGGCTCTGGGGCCAACGTCCTGACTTTC
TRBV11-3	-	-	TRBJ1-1	CASSLDGATEAFF	TGTGCCAGCAGCTTAGATGGGGCTACTGAAGCTTTCTTT
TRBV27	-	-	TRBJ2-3	CASSLSGDLSTDTQYF	TGTGCCAGCAGTTTATCGGGAGACCTTAGCACAGATACGCAGTATTTT